Sequencing of this T cell receptor beta chain was carried out in a study of cytomegalovirus exposure and HLA in healthy donors. The repertoire was sequenced with immunoSEQ multiplex PCR; TCRdb's copy has only in-frame clones and lacks some. Of some 71,000 clones in the sample, about 95% were seen once. CDR1 and CDR2 from the germline V gene are MNHNS and SASEGT. This CDR3 contains 13 residues. V gave up 4 bases and J gave up 7 bases, with 10 bases separating them. Sequenced: PBMCs. The chain couples TRBV6-1 to TRBJ1-4; D uncertain. The origin of this receptor is a woman aged 18-35 years in good health and CMV-seronegative. Here the CDR3 DNA reads TGTGCCAGCAGTGTGTGGGGAGGTGAAAAACTGTTTTTT. Protein product: CASSVWGGEKLFF.